These 15 T cell receptor beta chains originate from one sample sequenced in a study of blood T cells in healthy people across ages. A second PCR of roughly 7 to 11 cycles used a sample-barcoded 5' primer and a J-beta primer mix. TCRdb reprocessed the 5' RACE reads with MiXCR, giving one entry per CDR3 protein. Here the sample spans roughly 700,000 distinct CDR3 sequences, 20% to 30% being singletons. These data were likewise used in another study, on T cells of mothers and their children.

Sequenced: blood. Receptors were obtained from a boy younger than 18 in good health.

The chain uses TRBV4-2 and TRBJ2-5; TRBD2 matches 7 bases. Judging by the DNA end, TRBJ2-7 fits better; the J call may be wrong. Per germline, CDR1 LGHNA and CDR2 YNFKEQ. The CDR3 sequence is 14 residues long. The CDR3 reads CASSQERTSYEQYF. The CDR3 DNA follows: TGTGCCAGCAGCCAAGAAAGGACTAGCTACGAGCAGTACTTC.

This chain links TRBV29-1 with TRBJ1-1; D ambiguous. In germline, CDR1 is SQVTM, CDR2 ANQGSEA. V lost 8 bases and J lost 3, with 10 bases in between. CDR3 size: 11 residues. The CDR3 loop reads CSSMRDTEAFF. In DNA form, the CDR3 reads TGCAGCTCCATGCGGGACACTGAAGCTTTCTTT.

This chain uses TRBV7-3 with TRBJ2-3; D unclear. Trimming stripped 2 bases from V and 6 bases from J, with 6 bases between. CDR1 is SGHTA, CDR2 FQGTGA, per germline. There are 12 residues in the CDR3. The CDR3 loop reads CASSLGYDTQYF. The DNA of the CDR3 is TGTGCCAGCAGCTTAGGGTACGATACGCAGTATTTT.

The J gene is TRBJ2-7, the V gene TRBV27, with TRBD2 matching over 7 bases. The J segment lost 6 bases and the V segment lost 5 bases, leaving 13 bases of the junction unmatched. Germline V gene data show CDR1 as MNHEY and CDR2 as SMNVEV (reference sequence). The CDR3 sequence is 15 residues long. CDR3 in amino acids: CASSGLGRPDREQYV. Written as DNA, the CDR3 is TGTGCCAGCAGTGGACTAGGGAGACCGGATCGCGAGCAGTACGTC.

This chain uses TRBV29-1 with TRBJ1-4; 7 bases match TRBD1. The CDR3 totals 14 residues. Germline CDR1 SQVTM, CDR2 ANQGSEA. The V segment lost 4 bases and the J segment 5 bases; nucleotides outside the gene matches: 7. CDR3 bases: TGCAGCGTTGGAGGGGCGGGACAGAATGAAAAACTGTTTTTT. Its protein product is CSVGGAGQNEKLFF.

The chain joins TRBV3-1 to TRBJ2-5; 8 positions match TRBD1. Germline loops: CDR1 LGHDT, CDR2 YNNKEL (reference sequence). Losses at the gene ends were 4 bases for V and 6 bases for J; bases not matched to a gene: 7. The CDR3 is made up of 14 amino acids. The CDR3 is CASSPTTGAQTQYF. The CDR3 DNA reads TGTGCCAGCAGCCCGACGACAGGGGCGCAGACCCAGTACTTC.

The DNA of the CDR3 is TGCAGTGCTCCGGACAGGGAGGGCGCTTTCTTT. Its translation: CSAPDREGAFF. The chain employs TRBV20-1 and TRBJ1-1; TRBD1 matches at 8 bases. Germline V CDR1 and CDR2: DFQATT, SNEGSKA (reference sequence). The V gene end was trimmed by 5 bases and the J gene end by 11 bases; junction bases not matched to a gene: 7. The CDR3 has 11 amino acids.

In this sample, this clonotype turned up a few times. At one boundary the junction diverges from the germline segment, which might be a read error. J is TRBJ2-3 and V is TRBV5-1; 7 bases are a match to TRBD1. Germline V lookup: CDR1 SGHRS, CDR2 YFSETQ. This CDR3 is built from 14 residues. DNA of the CDR3: TGCGCCAGCAGCTCCAACAGGGGAACAGATACGCAGTGTTTT. As protein: CASSSNRGTDTQCF.

This clonotype was observed a few times. This chain uses TRBV24-1 with TRBJ2-5; 8 bases align to TRBD1. The CDR3 runs to 14 residues. Germline CDR1 KGHDR, CDR2 SFDVKD. V lost 3 bases, J lost 3 bases, and 2 bases stayed unmatched. The CDR3 DNA reads as TGTGCCACCAGTGATCTGGACAGGGAAGAGACCCAGTACTTC. Amino acid sequence: CATSDLDREETQYF.

The table lists this clonotype with a few counts. The chain has TRBV7-2 and TRBJ2-2, with D uncertain. The ends were cut back, 1 base at V and 2 bases at J, with 20 bases in the middle. CDR1 and CDR2 from the germline V gene are SGHTA and FQGNSA. The CDR3 contains 19 residues. The DNA of the CDR3 is TGTGCCAGCAGCTTAGTAGCTCTAATCGGCGGTTTAAACACCGGGGAGCTGTTTTTT. Translated: CASSLVALIGGLNTGELFF. The variable domain in full, with the rest retrieved from reference TRBV7-2 and TRBJ2-2, is GAGVSQSPSNKVTEKGKDVELRCDPISGHTALYWYRQSLGQGLEFLIYFQGNSAPDKSGLPSDRFSAERTGGSVSTLTIQRTQQEDSAVYLCASSLVALIGGLNTGELFFGEGSRLTVL.

This clonotype was seen a handful of times. This rearrangement joins TRBV20-1 to TRBJ2-7; 7 nucleotides agree with TRBD1. Trimming cost V 6 bases and J 0 bases; bases outside gene matches: 5. This CDR3 is built from 13 residues. From germline, CDR1 is DFQATT and CDR2 SNEGSKA (reference sequence). The CDR3 DNA is TGCAGTGCAGCACGGGACAGCTCCTACGAGCAGTACTTC. It is translated as CSAARDSSYEQYF.

This clonotype was observed a handful of times. The chain is built from TRBV28 and TRBJ2-1; D is unclear. This CDR3 is built from 12 residues. CDR1 is MDHEN and CDR2 is SYDVKM in the germline V gene. V gave up 8 bases and J gave up 2 bases, with 7 bases separating them. Here the CDR3 reads CASFSAYNEQFF. In DNA, the CDR3 is TGTGCCAGCTTCTCCGCCTACAATGAGCAGTTCTTC. Full variable domain (outside the CDR3, taken from reference TRBV28 and TRBJ2-1): DVKVTQSSRYLVKRTGEKVFLECVQDMDHENMFWYRQDPGLGLRLIYFSYDVKMKEKGDIPEGYSVSREKKERFSLILESASTNQTSMYLCASFSAYNEQFFGPGTRLTVL.

The rearrangement uses TRBV27 and TRBJ2-5; TRBD1 matches at 7 bases. Per the germline V gene, CDR1 is MNHEY and CDR2 is SMNVEV (reference sequence). V shed 6 bases, J shed 3 bases, and the junction held 4 bases outside the gene matches. This CDR3 region has 13 residues. The CDR3 sequence is CASRTDREETQYF. The CDR3 coding sequence is TGTGCCAGCAGAACCGACAGGGAAGAGACCCAGTACTTC.

Written as DNA, the CDR3 is TGTGCCAGCAGCCCTGGGATCTTTTCGCGGGGCACTTTCTACGAGCAGTACTTC. Protein: CASSPGIFSRGTFYEQYF. The chain recombines TRBV11-2 with TRBJ2-7, with D possibly being TRBD2 (6 bases). CDR3 length: 18 residues. Germline values: CDR1 SGHAT, CDR2 FQNNGV. V was cut by 5 bases and J by 3 bases, with 26 bases left in between.

The V gene is TRBV27, the J gene TRBJ2-1; 13 bases align to TRBD2. The CDR3 is made up of 14 amino acids. The germline V gene encodes CDR1 MNHEY and CDR2 SMNVEV (reference sequence). With V trimmed by 4 bases and J by 9 bases, 3 bases remained unmatched. CDR3 protein: CASSWTSGSGEQFF. The CDR3 DNA follows: TGTGCCAGCAGTTGGACTAGCGGGAGTGGTGAGCAGTTCTTC.